This TCR beta chain was found in a study of cytomegalovirus exposure and HLA in healthy donors. PCR involved 60 Vbeta and 13 Jbeta primers. Sequencing used immunoSEQ multiplex PCR; TCRdb keeps in-frame clones, though not all of them. The sample holds about 190,000 clones, more than 70% seen once. As regards this clone: The target antigen is unknown.

CDR3 size: 15 residues. After removal of 4 bases from V and 0 bases from J, the junction contained 7 bases not matched to a gene. Germline values: CDR1 SGHTS, CDR2 YDEGEE. Findings and limits, study-wide: TCR beta sequences reportedly predicted most subjects' HLA-A and HLA-B alleles accurately. Analysis was performed later, and it showed HLA-associated TCR beta chains to be more clonally expanded than equally common others. V- and J-gene trimming of TCR beta was linked (in a later analysis) to a missense DCLRE1C variant.

This rearrangement joins TRBV5-8 to TRBJ2-7; 7 bases align to TRBD1. This sequence was found in a man younger than 40 in good health and CMV-seropositive. Material for sequencing was PBMCs. DNA of the CDR3: TGTGCCAGCAGCATCGGGACAGTTTCCTCCTACGAGCAGTACTTC. Its translation is CASSIGTVSSYEQYF.